The clone carrying this T cell receptor (beta chain) was observed many times. Its antigen is undetermined. It was with a sample-barcoded 5' primer and a J-beta primer mix that a second PCR of about 6 to 12 cycles was run. Every cDNA molecule bore a tag from a template-switch adaptor containing 12 random nucleotides. A single record per CDR3 protein comes from TCRdb applying MiXCR to the 5' RACE reads. In the table there are about 1.6 million distinct CDR3 sequences, about 35% of which are singletons. PBMCs were isolated at a quantity of at least 6.5 million per sample. Germline CDR1 reads LGHDT; CDR2 reads YNNKEL (reference sequence). V gave up 4 bases and J gave up 3 bases; unmatched junction bases: 5. The CDR3 extends over 14 amino acids. This sample was taken from a study of blood T cells in healthy people across ages. Study-level findings and limits: A strong correlation was seen between TCR beta diversity and naive T cell percentage.

The TCR sequence derives from a woman in her twenties or thirties in good health. The V call is TRBV3-1, the J call TRBJ2-7, with 8 nucleotides matching TRBD2. Specimen: blood. CDR3 sequence (DNA): TGTGCCAGCAGCCCGCGGGGGGCAAGCTACGAGCAGTACTTC. This gives the protein CASSPRGASYEQYF.